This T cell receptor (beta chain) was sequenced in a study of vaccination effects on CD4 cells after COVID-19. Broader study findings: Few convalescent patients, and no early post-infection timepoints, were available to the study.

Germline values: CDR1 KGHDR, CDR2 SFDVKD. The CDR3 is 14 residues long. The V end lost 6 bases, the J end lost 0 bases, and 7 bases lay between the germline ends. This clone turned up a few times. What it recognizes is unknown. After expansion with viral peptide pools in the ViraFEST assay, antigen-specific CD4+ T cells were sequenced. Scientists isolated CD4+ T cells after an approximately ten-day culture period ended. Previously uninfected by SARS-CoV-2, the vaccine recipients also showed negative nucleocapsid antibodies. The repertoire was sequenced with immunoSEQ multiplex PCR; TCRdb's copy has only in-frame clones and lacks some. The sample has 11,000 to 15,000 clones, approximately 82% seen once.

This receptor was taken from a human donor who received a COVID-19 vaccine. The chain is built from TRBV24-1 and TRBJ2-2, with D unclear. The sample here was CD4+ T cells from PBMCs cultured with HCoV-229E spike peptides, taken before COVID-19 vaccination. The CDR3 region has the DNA TGTGCCACCAGTCCAGGTGCGAACACCGGGGAGCTGTTTTTT. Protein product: CATSPGANTGELFF.